This T cell receptor beta chain comes out of a study of response to subunit inactivated influenza vaccine. Notes on this clonotype: The target antigen is unknown.

Study-level findings and limits: It was the authors' suggestion that each seasonal influenza vaccination recruits few new T cells.

TCRdb passed the RT-PCR reads through MiXCR, listing each CDR3 protein once. Found here are a few hundred thousand distinct CDR3 sequences, roughly a fifth of them singletons; the top ten hold roughly a tenth. This receptor was obtained from a man aged 50 to 75 who received an inactivated influenza vaccine. Sequencing used PBMCs from blood, obtained about 20 months after vaccination.

CDR3 protein: CASSPAIWIRDGYTF. For the CDR3, the DNA is TGTGCCAGCAGTCCCGCAATATGGATCAGGGATGGCTACACCTTC. This sequence joins TRBV27 and TRBJ1-2, with a possible D match to TRBD1 (5 bases). The CDR3 sequence is 15 residues long. The V gene lost 5 bases and the J gene lost 6 bases, with 19 bases spanning the gap. Germline V lookup: CDR1 MNHEY, CDR2 SMNVEV (reference sequence).